The T cell receptor (beta chain) described here comes from a study of blood T cell repertoires in COVID-19. Whole-study context: The analysed material was cDNA or gDNA that came from T cells, B-cell-depleted T cells, or PBMCs.

Recovered status in Cohort 3 required two negative PCRs, clearance, or symptom resolution. TCRdb's table, derived via immunoSEQ multiplex PCR, lists solely in-frame clones and lacks some. Of 220,000 or so clones listed, 84% are singletons. This clonotype originated in a woman in her forties who had recovered from COVID-19. The sample was PBMCs or T cells enriched from blood (not recorded which).

The CDR3 coding sequence is TGTGCCAGTAGTATAGATCCCAGCGGGAGCTCCTACAATGAGCAGTTCTTC. Translating it yields CASSIDPSGSSYNEQFF. The chain links TRBV19 to TRBJ2-1; 8 positions match TRBD2. Germline loops: CDR1 LNHDA, CDR2 SQIVND (reference sequence). This CDR3 spans 17 amino acids. V trimming: 0 bases; J trimming: 0 bases; junction bases outside the gene matches: 4. Based on the CDR3 plus reference TRBV19 and TRBJ2-1, the full variable domain is DGGITQSPKYLFRKEGQNVTLSCEQNLNHDAMYWYRQDPGQGLRLIYYSQIVNDFQKGDIAEGYSVSREKKESFPLTVTSAQKNPTAFYLCASSIDPSGSSYNEQFFGPGTRLTVL.